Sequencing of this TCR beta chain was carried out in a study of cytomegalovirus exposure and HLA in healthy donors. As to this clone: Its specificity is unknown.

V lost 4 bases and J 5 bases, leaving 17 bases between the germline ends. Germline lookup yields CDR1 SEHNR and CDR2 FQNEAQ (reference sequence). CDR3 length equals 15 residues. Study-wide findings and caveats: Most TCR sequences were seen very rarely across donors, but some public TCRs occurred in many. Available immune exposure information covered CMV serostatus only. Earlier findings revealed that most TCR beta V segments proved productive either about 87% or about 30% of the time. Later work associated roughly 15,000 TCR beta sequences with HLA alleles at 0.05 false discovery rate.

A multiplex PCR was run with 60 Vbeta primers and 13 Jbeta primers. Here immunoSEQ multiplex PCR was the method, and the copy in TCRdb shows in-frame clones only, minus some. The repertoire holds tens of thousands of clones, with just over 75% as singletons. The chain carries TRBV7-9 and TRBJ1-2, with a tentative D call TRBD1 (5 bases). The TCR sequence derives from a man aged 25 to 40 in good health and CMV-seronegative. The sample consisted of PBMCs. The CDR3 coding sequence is TGTGCCAGCAGCTCCGACGGGGGGATCGGATATGGCTACACCTTC. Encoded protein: CASSSDGGIGYGYTF.